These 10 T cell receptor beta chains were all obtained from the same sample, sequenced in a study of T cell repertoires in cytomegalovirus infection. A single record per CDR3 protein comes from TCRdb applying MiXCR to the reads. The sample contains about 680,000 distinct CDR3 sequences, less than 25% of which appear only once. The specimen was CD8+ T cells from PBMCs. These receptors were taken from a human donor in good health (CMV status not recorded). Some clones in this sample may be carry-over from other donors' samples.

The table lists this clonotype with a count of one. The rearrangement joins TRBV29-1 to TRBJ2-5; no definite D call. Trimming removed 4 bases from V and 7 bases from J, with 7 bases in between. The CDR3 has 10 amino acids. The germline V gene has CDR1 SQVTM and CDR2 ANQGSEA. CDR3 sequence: CSVGVGTQYF. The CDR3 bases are TGCAGCGTTGGGGTTGGGACCCAGTACTTC.

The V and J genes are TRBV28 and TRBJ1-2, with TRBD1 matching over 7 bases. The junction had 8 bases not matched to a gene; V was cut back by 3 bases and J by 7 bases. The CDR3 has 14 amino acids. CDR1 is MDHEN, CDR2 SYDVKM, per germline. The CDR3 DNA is TGTGCCAGCAGTTTTAGAGGGGGCTTTTTTGGCTACACCTTC. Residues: CASSFRGGFFGYTF.

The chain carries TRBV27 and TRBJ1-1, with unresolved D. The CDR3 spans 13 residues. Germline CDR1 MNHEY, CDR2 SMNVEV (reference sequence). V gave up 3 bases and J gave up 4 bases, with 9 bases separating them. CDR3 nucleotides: TGTGCCAGCAGTTTCACCGTCCGCACTGAAGCTTTCTTT. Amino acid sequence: CASSFTVRTEAFF.

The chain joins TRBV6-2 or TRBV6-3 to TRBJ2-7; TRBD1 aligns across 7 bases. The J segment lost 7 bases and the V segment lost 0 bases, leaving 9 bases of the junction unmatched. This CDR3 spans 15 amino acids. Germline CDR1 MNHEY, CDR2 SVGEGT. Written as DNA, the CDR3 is TGTGCCAGCAGTTACTCTCAGGGGGAATTGGGGGAGCAGTACGTC. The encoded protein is CASSYSQGELGEQYV.

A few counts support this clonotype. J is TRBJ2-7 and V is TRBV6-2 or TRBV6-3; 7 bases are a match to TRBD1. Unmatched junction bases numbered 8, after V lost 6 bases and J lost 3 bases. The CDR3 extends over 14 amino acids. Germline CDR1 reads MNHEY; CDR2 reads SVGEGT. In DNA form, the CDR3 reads TGTGCCAGCAGCCCCGTCGGGACAGACTACGAGCAGTACGTC. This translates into CASSPVGTDYEQYV.

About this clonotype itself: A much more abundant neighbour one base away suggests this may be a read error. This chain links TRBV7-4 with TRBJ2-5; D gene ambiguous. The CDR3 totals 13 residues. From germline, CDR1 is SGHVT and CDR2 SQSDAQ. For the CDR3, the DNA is TGTGCCAGCAGCGCACGACTGCAAGAGATCCAGTACTTC. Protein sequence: CASSARLQEIQYF. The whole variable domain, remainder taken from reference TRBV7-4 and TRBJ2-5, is GAGVSQSPRYKVAKRGRDVALRCDSISGHVTLYWYRQTLGQGSEVLTYSQSDAQRDKSGRPSGRFSAERPERSVSTLKIQRTEQGDSAVYLCASSARLQEIQYFGPGTRLLVL.

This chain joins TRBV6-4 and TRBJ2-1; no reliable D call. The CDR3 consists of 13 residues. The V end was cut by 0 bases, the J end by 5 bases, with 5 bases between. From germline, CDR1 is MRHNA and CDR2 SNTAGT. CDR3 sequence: CASSDSRDNEQFF. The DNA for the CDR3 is TGTGCCAGCAGTGACTCGCGAGACAATGAGCAGTTCTTC.

This chain's CDR3 is CATSDAPGQKTQYF. In DNA, the CDR3 is TGTGCCACCAGTGATGCACCGGGACAGAAGACCCAGTACTTC. V gene TRBV24-1 combines with J gene TRBJ2-5, with 7 bases that match TRBD1. The CDR3 length is 14 residues. Germline lookup yields CDR1 KGHDR and CDR2 SFDVKD. Trimming cost V 3 bases and J 6 bases; bases outside gene matches: 6.

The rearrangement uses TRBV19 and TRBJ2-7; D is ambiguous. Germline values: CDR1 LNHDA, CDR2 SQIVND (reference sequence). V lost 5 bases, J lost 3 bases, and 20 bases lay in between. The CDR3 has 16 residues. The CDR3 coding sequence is TGTGCCAGTAGTGGGGTTGGGCAGAACGGCTTCTACGAGCAGTACTTC. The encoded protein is CASSGVGQNGFYEQYF.

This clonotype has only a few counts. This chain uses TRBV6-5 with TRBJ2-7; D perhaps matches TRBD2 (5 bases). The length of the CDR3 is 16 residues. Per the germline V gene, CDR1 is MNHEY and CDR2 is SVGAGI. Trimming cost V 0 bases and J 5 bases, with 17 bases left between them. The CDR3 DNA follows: TGTGCCAGCAGTTACTCGACTGGACCAGGAGGAGACGAGCAGTACTTC. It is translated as CASSYSTGPGGDEQYF.